A selection of T cell receptor beta chains follows, all from one sample in a study of T cell responses to AZD1222 COVID-19 vaccine. The method was immunoSEQ multiplex PCR; TCRdb's version includes in-frame clones alone and lacks a portion of them. The table has 95,000 to 150,000 clones, around 89% seen once; the top ten hold approximately 10%. The sequenced sample was peripheral blood, obtained on day 0 of MenACWY control vaccination. The receptors originated from an adult in good health. Each CDR3 is given with its conserved first and last residue. The order of the fields is V gene, J gene, clone size, D gene, CDR3 protein, CDR3 DNA. A D gene is named only where the DNA matches it firmly. Expanded clones are given a class, and other clones once, few, many or no size at all.

>TRBV5-1|TRBJ2-5|.|.
CASSPGPSQETQYF
TGCGCCAGCAGCCCGGGCCCGAGCCAAGAGACCCAGTACTTC
>TRBV5-1|TRBJ1-3|.|.
CASSWGESGNTIYF
TGCGCCAGCAGCTGGGGGGAGAGTGGAAACACCATATATTTT
>TRBV6-5|TRBJ1-3|.|TRBD1
CRVGTVGSGNTIYF
TGTAGGGTTGGGACAGTGGGCTCTGGAAACACCATATATTTT
>TRBV5-4|TRBJ2-5|.|.
CASSLEQRETQYF
TGTGCCAGCAGCTTGGAACAACGGGAGACCCAGTACTTC
>TRBV9|TRBJ1-5|.|.
CASSVSGDRQPQHF
TGTGCCAGCAGCGTATCAGGGGATCGTCAGCCCCAGCATTTT
>TRBV7-8|TRBJ2-3|.|TRBD1
CASSFSPGTGNTDTQYF
TGTGCCAGCAGCTTTAGTCCCGGGACAGGGAACACAGATACGCAGTATTTT
>TRBV20-1|TRBJ2-5|.|.
CSAREETQYF
TGCAGTGCTAGAGAAGAGACCCAGTACTTC
>TRBV7-8|TRBJ2-5|.|TRBD1
CASKRDRDQETQYF
TGTGCCAGCAAAAGGGACAGGGACCAAGAGACCCAGTACTTC
>TRBV30|TRBJ2-7|once|.
CAWSVQGTRHEQYF
TGTGCCTGGAGTGTACAGGGGACTCGGCACGAGCAGTACTTC
>TRBV7-6|TRBJ2-5|.|.
CASSLHVLQETQYF
TGTGCCAGCAGCCTCCATGTACTACAAGAGACCCAGTACTTC
>TRBV11-3|TRBJ2-3|.|.
CASSFKLSTDTQYF
TGTGCCAGCAGCTTTAAACTTAGCACAGATACGCAGTATTTT
>TRBV20-1|TRBJ2-3|.|TRBD2
CSASTWLAGGIDTQYF
TGCAGTGCTAGTACATGGCTAGCGGGAGGGATAGATACGCAGTATTTT
>TRBV6-5|TRBJ2-1|once|TRBD2
CASSYGGSSLKSEQFF
TGTGCCAGCAGTTACGGCGGGAGCTCCTTAAAGAGTGAGCAGTTCTTC
>TRBV7-3|TRBJ1-2|.|TRBD1
CASSKTGGNGYTF
TGTGCCAGCAGCAAGACAGGGGGTAATGGCTACACCTTC
>TRBV7-8|TRBJ2-5|.|.
CASSIGTNQETQYF
TGTGCCAGCAGCATTGGGACAAACCAAGAGACCCAGTACTTC
>TRBV7-2|TRBJ2-5|.|.
CASSYQGSWETQYF
TGTGCCAGCAGCTATCAGGGTTCCTGGGAGACCCAGTACTTC
>TRBV6-5|TRBJ2-7|.|TRBD1
CASSQTGFYEQYF
TGTGCCAGCAGTCAGACAGGGTTCTACGAGCAGTACTTC
>TRBV7-2|TRBJ2-1|.|.
CASSSQHNEQFF
TGTGCCAGCAGCTCACAGCACAATGAGCAGTTCTTC
>TRBV3-1/TRBV3-2|TRBJ2-1|.|TRBD2
CASSHLLRREFPHPLNEQFF
TGTGCCAGCAGCCACCTGCTAAGGCGGGAGTTCCCCCATCCTCTCAATGAGCAGTTCTTC
>TRBV11-3|TRBJ1-1|.|.
CASRDRRTTEAFF
TGTGCCAGCAGGGACCGACGAACAACTGAAGCTTTCTTT
>TRBV4-2|TRBJ2-3|.|TRBD1
CASSQGADRGADTQYF
TGTGCCAGCAGCCAAGGGGCGGACAGGGGAGCAGATACGCAGTATTTT
>TRBV6-1|TRBJ2-1|.|TRBD2
CASSEASGRDYNEQFF
TGTGCCAGCAGTGAAGCTAGCGGGAGGGACTACAATGAGCAGTTCTTC
>TRBV5-6|TRBJ1-1|.|TRBD1
CASSFTGGRTEAFF
TGTGCCAGCAGCTTTACAGGGGGTCGGACTGAAGCTTTCTTT
>TRBV11-2|TRBJ2-5|few|TRBD1
CASSLGTGLDGETQYF
TGTGCCAGCAGCTTAGGGACAGGATTGGATGGAGAGACCCAGTACTTC
>TRBV29-1|TRBJ2-3|.|.
CSVRTSTKVTDTQYF
TGCAGCGTTAGGACTTCCACGAAAGTCACAGATACGCAGTATTTT
>TRBV15|TRBJ2-1|.|.
CATSGRAHGYEQFF
TGTGCCACCAGCGGTCGGGCCCACGGATATGAGCAGTTCTTC
>TRBV28|TRBJ1-2|.|TRBD1
CASRWTGYYGYTF
TGTGCCAGCAGATGGACAGGTTACTATGGCTACACCTTC
>TRBV29-1|TRBJ1-1|.|.
CSVATTEAFF
TGCAGCGTTGCGACCACTGAAGCTTTCTTT
>TRBV25-1|TRBJ2-1|.|TRBD2
CASSRQAGTNEQFF
TGTGCCAGCAGTAGGCAAGCGGGGACCAATGAGCAGTTCTTC
>TRBV5-1|TRBJ2-5|.|TRBD2
CATEEGTSGRKETQYF
TGCGCTACGGAGGAGGGGACTAGCGGGAGAAAAGAGACCCAGTACTTC
>TRBV19|TRBJ1-3|once|.
CASSRVGSGNTIYF
TGTGCCAGTAGCAGGGTCGGGTCTGGAAACACCATATATTTT
>TRBV7-3|TRBJ2-1|.|.
CASSLDSYNEQFF
TGTGCCAGCAGCTTAGACTCCTACAATGAGCAGTTCTTC
>TRBV6-5|TRBJ1-2|.|.
CASSTGLSGYTF
TGTGCCAGCAGTACCGGACTTAGTGGCTACACCTTC
>TRBV6-5|TRBJ1-2|.|TRBD1
CASRGTGAYGGYTF
TGTGCCAGCAGGGGGACAGGCGCCTATGGTGGCTACACCTTC
>TRBV20-1|TRBJ2-1|.|TRBD2
CSASASGRGGNEQFF
TGCAGTGCCAGTGCTAGCGGGAGGGGGGGCAATGAGCAGTTCTTC
>TRBV4-3|TRBJ2-1|.|TRBD2
CASSQETSGSMFF
TGCGCCAGCAGCCAAGAAACTAGCGGGAGTATGTTCTTC
>TRBV2|TRBJ1-3|.|.
CASSARTPRTEQGMYSGNTIYF
TGTGCCAGCAGCGCCCGGACCCCAAGGACCGAACAAGGGATGTACTCTGGAAACACCATATATTTT
>TRBV10-3|TRBJ1-1|once|.
CAISESSGANTEAFF
TGTGCCATCAGTGAGTCGTCCGGGGCCAACACTGAAGCTTTCTTT
>TRBV19|TRBJ2-1|.|TRBD2
CASSIAPEASGISFF
TGTGCCAGTAGTATAGCCCCAGAAGCTAGCGGGATAAGTTTCTTC
>TRBV9|TRBJ1-2|.|TRBD1
CASSRQGQGALGGYTF
TGTGCCAGCAGCCGCCAGGGACAGGGGGCACTCGGTGGCTACACCTTC
>TRBV3-1/TRBV3-2|TRBJ1-6|.|TRBD1
CASSQDRTGGSPLHF
TGTGCCAGCAGCCAAGACCGTACAGGGGGTTCACCCCTCCACTTT
>TRBV29-1|TRBJ2-1|few|.
CSVLEQTVFSYNEQFF
TGCAGCGTTTTAGAGCAGACAGTTTTCTCCTACAATGAGCAGTTCTTC
>TRBV7-2|TRBJ2-2|.|.
CASSPLAVGSGELFF
TGTGCCAGCAGTCCCCTAGCAGTCGGTTCCGGGGAGCTGTTTTTT
>TRBV19|TRBJ1-3|once|.
CASKLGSASGNTIYF
TGTGCCAGTAAATTGGGGTCGGCCTCTGGAAACACCATATATTTT
>TRBV6-5|TRBJ2-1|.|TRBD2
CASSYSTSGGNNEQFF
TGTGCCAGCAGTTACTCGACTAGCGGGGGAAACAATGAGCAGTTCTTC
>TRBV24-1|TRBJ2-7|.|TRBD1
CATSDWKQGLDEQYF
TGTGCCACCAGTGATTGGAAACAGGGGCTCGACGAGCAGTACTTC